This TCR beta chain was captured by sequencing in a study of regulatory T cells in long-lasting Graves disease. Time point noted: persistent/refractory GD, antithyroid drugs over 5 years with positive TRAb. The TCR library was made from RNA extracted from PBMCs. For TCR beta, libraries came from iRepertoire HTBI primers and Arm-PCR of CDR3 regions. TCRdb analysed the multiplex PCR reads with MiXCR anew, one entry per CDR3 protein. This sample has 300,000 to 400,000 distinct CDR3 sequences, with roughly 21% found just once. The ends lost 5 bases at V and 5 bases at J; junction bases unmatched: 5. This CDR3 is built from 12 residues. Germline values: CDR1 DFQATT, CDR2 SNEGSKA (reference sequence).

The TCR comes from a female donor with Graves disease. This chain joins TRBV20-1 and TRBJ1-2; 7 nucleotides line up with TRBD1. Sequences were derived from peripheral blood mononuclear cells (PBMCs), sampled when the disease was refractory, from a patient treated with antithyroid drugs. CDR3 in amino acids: CSAYMTGYGYTF. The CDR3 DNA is TGCAGTGCTTACATGACAGGGTATGGCTACACCTTC.